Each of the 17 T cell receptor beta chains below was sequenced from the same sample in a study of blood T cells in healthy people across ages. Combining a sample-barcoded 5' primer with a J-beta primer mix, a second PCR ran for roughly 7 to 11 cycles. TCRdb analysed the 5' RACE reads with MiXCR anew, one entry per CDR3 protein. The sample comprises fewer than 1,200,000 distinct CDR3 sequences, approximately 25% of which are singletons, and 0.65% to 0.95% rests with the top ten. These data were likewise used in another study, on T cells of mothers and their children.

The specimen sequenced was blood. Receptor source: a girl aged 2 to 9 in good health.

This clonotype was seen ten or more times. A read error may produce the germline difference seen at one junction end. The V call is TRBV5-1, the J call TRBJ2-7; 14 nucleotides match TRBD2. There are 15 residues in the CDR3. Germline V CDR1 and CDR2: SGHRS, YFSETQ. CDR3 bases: TGTGCCAGCAGCTTAGGACTAGCGGGAGGCTACGAGCAGTACTTC. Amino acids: CASSLGLAGGYEQYF.

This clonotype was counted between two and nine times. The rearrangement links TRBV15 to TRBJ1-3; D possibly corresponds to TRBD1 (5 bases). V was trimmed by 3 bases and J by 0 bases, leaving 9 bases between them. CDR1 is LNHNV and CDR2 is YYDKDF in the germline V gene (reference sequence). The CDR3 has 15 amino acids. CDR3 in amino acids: CATSRDTFSGNTIYF. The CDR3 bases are TGTGCCACCAGCAGGGACACCTTCTCTGGAAACACCATATATTTT.

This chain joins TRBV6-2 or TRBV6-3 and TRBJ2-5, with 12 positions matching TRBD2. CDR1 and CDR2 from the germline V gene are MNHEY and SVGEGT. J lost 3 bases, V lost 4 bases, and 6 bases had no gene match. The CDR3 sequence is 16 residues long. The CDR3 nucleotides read TGTGCCAGCAGTTCCGCGGGACTAGCGGGCGAAGAGACCCAGTACTTC. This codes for CASSSAGLAGEETQYF.

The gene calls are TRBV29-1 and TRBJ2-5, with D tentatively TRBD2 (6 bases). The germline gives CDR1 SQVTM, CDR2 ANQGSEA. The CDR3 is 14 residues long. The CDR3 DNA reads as TGCACCACCGCGGGGCTCTCAATCGGGGAGACCCAGTACTTC. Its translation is CTTAGLSIGETQYF.

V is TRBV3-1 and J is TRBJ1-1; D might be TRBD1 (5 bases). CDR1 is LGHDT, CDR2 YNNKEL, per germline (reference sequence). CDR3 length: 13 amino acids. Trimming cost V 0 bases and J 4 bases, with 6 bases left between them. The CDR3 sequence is CASSQETVTEAFF. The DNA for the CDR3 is TGTGCCAGCAGCCAAGAGACAGTCACTGAAGCTTTCTTT.

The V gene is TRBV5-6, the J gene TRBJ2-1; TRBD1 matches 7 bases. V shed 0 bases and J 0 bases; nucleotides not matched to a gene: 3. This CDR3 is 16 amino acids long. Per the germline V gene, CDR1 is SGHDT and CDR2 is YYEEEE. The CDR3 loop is CASSLAGTASYNEQFF. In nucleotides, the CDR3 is TGTGCCAGCAGCTTGGCCGGGACAGCCTCCTACAATGAGCAGTTCTTC.

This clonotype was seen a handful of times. The CDR3 coding sequence is TGCGCCAGCCGACCTGGGACAGCGGGACTTAGAAACACTGAAGCTTTCTTT. It yields the protein CASRPGTAGLRNTEAFF. This chain uses TRBV5-1 with TRBJ1-1, with 7 bases aligning to TRBD1. This CDR3 contains 17 residues. The trim removed 7 bases at V and 2 bases at J, leaving 17 bases unmatched. The germline CDR1 and CDR2 sequences are SGHRS and YFSETQ.

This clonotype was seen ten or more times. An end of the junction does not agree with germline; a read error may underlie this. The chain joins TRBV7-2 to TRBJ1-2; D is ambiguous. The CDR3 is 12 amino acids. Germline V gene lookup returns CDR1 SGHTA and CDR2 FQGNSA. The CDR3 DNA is TGTGCCAGCAGTTTAGACCGAGCAGGCTACACCTTC. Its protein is CASSLDRAGYTF. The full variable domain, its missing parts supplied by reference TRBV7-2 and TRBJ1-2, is GAGVSQSPSNKVTEKGKDVELRCDPISGHTALYWYRQSLGQGLEFLIYFQGNSAPDKSGLPSDRFSAERTGGSVSTLTIQRTQQEDSAVYLCASSLDRAGYTFGSGTRLTVV.

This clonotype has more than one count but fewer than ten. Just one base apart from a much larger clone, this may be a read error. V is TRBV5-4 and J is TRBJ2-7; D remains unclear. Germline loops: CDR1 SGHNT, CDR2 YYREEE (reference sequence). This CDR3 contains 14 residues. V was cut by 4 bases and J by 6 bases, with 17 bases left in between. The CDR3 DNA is TGTGCCAGCAGCCTATTGACAAGTTCGTCCGAGCAGTACTTC. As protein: CASSLLTSSSEQYF.

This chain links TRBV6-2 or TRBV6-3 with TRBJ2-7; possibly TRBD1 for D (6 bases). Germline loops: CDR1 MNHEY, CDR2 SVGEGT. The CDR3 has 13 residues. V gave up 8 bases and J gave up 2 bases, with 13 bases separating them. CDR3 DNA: TGTGCCAGCGCCGGACAGAGTACCTACGAGCAGTACTTC. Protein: CASAGQSTYEQYF.

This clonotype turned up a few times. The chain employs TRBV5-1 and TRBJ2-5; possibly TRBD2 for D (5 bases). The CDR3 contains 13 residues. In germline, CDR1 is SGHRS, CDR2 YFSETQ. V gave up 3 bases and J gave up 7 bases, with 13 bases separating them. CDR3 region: CASSSDGNPTQYF. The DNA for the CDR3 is TGCGCCAGCAGCTCTGACGGGAATCCGACCCAGTACTTC.

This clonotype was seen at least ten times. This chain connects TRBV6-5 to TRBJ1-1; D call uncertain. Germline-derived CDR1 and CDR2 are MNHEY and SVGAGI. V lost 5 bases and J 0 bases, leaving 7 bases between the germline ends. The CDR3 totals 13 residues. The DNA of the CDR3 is TGTGCCAGCAGTGTAGGGATGAACACTGAAGCTTTCTTT. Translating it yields CASSVGMNTEAFF.

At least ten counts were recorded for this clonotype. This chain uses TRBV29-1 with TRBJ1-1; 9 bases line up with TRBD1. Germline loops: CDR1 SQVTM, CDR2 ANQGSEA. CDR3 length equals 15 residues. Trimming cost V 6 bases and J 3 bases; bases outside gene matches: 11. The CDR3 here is CSVLPTGGSYTEAFF. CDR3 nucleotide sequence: TGCAGCGTACTACCAACAGGGGGCTCGTACACTGAAGCTTTCTTT.

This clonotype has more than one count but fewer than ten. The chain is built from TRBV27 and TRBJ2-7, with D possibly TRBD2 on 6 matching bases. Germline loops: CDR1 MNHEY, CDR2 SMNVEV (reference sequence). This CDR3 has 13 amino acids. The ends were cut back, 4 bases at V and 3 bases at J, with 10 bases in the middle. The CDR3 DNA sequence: TGTGCCAGCAGTTCGGGACTTTACTACGAGCAGTACTTC. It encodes CASSSGLYYEQYF.

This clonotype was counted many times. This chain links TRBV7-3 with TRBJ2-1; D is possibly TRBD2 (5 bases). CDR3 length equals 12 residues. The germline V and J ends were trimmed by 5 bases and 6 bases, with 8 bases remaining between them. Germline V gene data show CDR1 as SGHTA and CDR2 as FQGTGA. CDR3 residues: CASSREGNEQFF. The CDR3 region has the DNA TGTGCCAGCAGCCGCGAGGGCAATGAGCAGTTCTTC.

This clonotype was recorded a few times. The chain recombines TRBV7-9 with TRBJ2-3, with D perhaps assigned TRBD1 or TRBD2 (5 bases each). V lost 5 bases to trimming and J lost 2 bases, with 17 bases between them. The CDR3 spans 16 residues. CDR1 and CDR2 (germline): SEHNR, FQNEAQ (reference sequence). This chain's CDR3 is CASSPSEGTFTDTQYF. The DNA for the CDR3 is TGTGCCAGCAGCCCCTCAGAGGGGACCTTCACAGATACGCAGTATTTT.

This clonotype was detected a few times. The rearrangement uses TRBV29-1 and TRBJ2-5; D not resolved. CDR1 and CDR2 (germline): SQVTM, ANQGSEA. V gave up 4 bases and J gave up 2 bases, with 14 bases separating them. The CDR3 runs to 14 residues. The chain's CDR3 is CSVGPKLRQETQYF. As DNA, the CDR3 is TGCAGCGTTGGCCCTAAATTGCGTCAAGAGACCCAGTACTTC. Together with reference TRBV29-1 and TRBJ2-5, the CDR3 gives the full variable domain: SAVISQKPSRDICQRGTSLTIQCQVDSQVTMMFWYRQQPGQSLTLIATANQGSEATYESGFVIDKFPISRPNLTFSTLTVSNMSPEDSSIYLCSVGPKLRQETQYFGPGTRLLVL.